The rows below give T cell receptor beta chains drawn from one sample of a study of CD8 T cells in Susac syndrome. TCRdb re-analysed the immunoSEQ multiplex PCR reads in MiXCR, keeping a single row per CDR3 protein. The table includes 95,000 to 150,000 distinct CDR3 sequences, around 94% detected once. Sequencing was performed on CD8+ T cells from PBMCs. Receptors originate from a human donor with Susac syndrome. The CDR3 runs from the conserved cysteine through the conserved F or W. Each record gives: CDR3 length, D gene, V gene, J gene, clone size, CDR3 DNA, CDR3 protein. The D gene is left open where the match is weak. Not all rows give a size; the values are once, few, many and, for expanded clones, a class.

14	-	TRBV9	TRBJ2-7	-	TGTGCCAGCAGCGCTTGGGGGAGCTCCTACGAGCAGTACTTC	CASSAWGSSYEQYF
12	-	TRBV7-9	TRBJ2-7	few	TGTGCCAGCAGTTTGTCCTCCTACGAGCAGTACTTC	CASSLSSYEQYF
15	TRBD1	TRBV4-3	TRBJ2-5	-	TGCGCCAGCAGCCAAGACCCGGGACAGTTGGAGACCCAGTACTTC	CASSQDPGQLETQYF
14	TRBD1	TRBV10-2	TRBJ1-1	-	TGCGCCAGCAGTGAATCACAGGGGAGAACTGAAGCTTTCTTT	CASSESQGRTEAFF
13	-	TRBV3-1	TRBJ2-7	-	TGTGCCAGCAGCCAAGGCTGGACGGCGGTTTTAGACTTC	CASSQGWTAVLDF
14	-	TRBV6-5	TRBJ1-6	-	TGTGCCAGCAGTTACTCACAGCTTAATTCACCCCTCCACTTT	CASSYSQLNSPLHF
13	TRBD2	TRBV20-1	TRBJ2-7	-	TGCAGTGCTAGACACGGGGGGGATGGCGAGCAGTACTTC	CSARHGGDGEQYF
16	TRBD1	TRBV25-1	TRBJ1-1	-	TGTGCCAGCAGCCCCGCCCCCTCGACAGGGCAAACTGAAGCTTTCTTT	CASSPAPSTGQTEAFF
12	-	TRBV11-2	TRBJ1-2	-	TGTGCCAGCAGCCCATGGAAAGGGGACGACACCTTC	CASSPWKGDDTF
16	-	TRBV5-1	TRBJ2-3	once	TGCGCCAGCAGCTCGGACCTCAAAAAGGGCACAGATACGCAGTATTTT	CASSSDLKKGTDTQYF
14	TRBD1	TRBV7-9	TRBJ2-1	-	TGTGCCAGCCAGGGGGAGAGCTCCTACAATGAGCAGTTCTTC	CASQGESSYNEQFF
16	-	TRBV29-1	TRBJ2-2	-	TGCAGCGTTGTCCAAACAGGGTTTAGGAACACCGGGGAGCTGTTTTTT	CSVVQTGFRNTGELFF
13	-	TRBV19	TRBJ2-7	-	TGTGCCAGTAGTATAGGGAGCTCCTACGAGCAGTACTTC	CASSIGSSYEQYF
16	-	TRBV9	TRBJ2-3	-	TGTGCCAGCAGCGGATTTGGACAGCGCGACACAGATACGCAGTATTTT	CASSGFGQRDTDTQYF
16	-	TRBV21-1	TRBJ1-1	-	TGTGCCAGCAGCAAACGGTCCTCCACGTTGAACACTGAAGCTTTCTTT	CASSKRSSTLNTEAFF
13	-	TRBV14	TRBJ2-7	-	TGTGCCAGCAGCCACGCACACTCCTACGAGCAGTACTTC	CASSHAHSYEQYF
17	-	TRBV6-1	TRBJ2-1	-	TGTGCCAGCACCCGTCGGGTCGTAGGGCCAAAATACAATGAGCAGTTCTTC	CASTRRVVGPKYNEQFF
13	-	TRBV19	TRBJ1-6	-	TGTGCCACCTCCCTGCGGGGTGATTCACCCCTCCACTTT	CATSLRGDSPLHF
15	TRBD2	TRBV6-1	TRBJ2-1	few	TGTGCCAGCACTGGGGGGACTAGCGGGGTGGATGAGCAGTTCTTC	CASTGGTSGVDEQFF
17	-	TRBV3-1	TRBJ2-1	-	TGTGCCAGCAGCCTTGGACGGAATATCATCTCCTACAATGAGCAGTTCTTC	CASSLGRNIISYNEQFF
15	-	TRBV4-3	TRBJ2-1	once	TGCGCCAGCAGCCAAGGTTCAGGGATGAAGAATGAGCAGTTCTTC	CASSQGSGMKNEQFF
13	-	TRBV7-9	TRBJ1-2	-	TGTGCCAGCAGCACCGACAGGTCTCGTGGCTACACCTTC	CASSTDRSRGYTF
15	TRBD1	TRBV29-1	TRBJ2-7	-	TGCAGCGTTGAGGCTTGGGGGACAGGGTTCTACGAGCAGTACTTC	CSVEAWGTGFYEQYF
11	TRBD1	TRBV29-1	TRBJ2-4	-	TGCAGCGTCCGGGACAGAAACATTCAGTACTTC	CSVRDRNIQYF
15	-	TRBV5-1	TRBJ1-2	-	TGCGCCAGCAGCTTGGTCCAGGGAGATAATGGTGGCTACACCTTC	CASSLVQGDNGGYTF
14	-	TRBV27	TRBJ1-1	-	TGTGCCAGCAGTTTTTCAGGGATGAACACTGAAGCTTTCTTT	CASSFSGMNTEAFF
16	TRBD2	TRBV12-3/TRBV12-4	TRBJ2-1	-	TGTGCCAGCAGGGAAGCGGGGGGGTCCCCGTCCAATGAGCAGTTCTTC	CASREAGGSPSNEQFF
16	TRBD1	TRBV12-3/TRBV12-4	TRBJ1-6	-	TGTGCCAGCAGTTTAGCGCTGAGACAGGGAAGTGCACCCCTCCACTTT	CASSLALRQGSAPLHF
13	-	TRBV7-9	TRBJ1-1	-	TGTGCCAACATCTTGGCAGGGAACACTGAAGCTTTCTTT	CANILAGNTEAFF
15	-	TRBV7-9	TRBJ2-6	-	TGTGCCAGCAGCTTAGGGACGGGAGGGGCCAACGTCCTGACTTTC	CASSLGTGGANVLTF
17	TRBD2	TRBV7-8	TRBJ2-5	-	TGTGCCAGCAGCCAGCCCTTAAGCGGGGGGGCCGTGGAGACCCAGTACTTC	CASSQPLSGGAVETQYF
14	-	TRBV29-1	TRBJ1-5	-	TGCAGCGTTTTCGGGACAAGGAATAATCAGCCCCAGCATTTT	CSVFGTRNNQPQHF
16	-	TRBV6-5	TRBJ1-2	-	TGTGCCAGCAGTTACTCGTCTCTCGCAGGAGGATATGGCTACACCTTC	CASSYSSLAGGYGYTF
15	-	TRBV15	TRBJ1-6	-	TGTGCCACCAGCAGAGATAGTTACGGGCTAACACCCCTCCACTTT	CATSRDSYGLTPLHF
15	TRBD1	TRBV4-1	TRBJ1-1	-	TGCGCCAGCAGCCACTGGGACAGGGGGATCGCTGAAGCTTTCTTT	CASSHWDRGIAEAFF
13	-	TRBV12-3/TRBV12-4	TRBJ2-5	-	TGTGCCAGCAGTTACGACGAACAAGAGACCCAGTACTTC	CASSYDEQETQYF
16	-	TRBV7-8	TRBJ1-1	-	TGTGCCAGCAGTCCTACCCGACAGCTTCCGAACACTGAAGCTTTCTTT	CASSPTRQLPNTEAFF
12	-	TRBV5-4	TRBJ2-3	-	TGTGCCAGCAGCTTTTTGGGGGGCGCGCAGTATTTT	CASSFLGGAQYF
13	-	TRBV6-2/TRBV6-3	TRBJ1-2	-	TGTGCCAGCACGTCCGTCCCAGGCTATGGCTACACCTTC	CASTSVPGYGYTF
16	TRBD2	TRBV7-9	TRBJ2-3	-	TGTGCCAGCAGCCGAGGGACTAGTTCTAGCACAGATACGCAGTATTTT	CASSRGTSSSTDTQYF
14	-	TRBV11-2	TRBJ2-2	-	TGTGCCAGCAGCTTTGCAGAACGGGTCGGGGAGCTGTTTTTT	CASSFAERVGELFF
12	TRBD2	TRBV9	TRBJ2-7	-	TGTGCCAGCAGCTCTGCGGGGGACGAGCAGTACTTC	CASSSAGDEQYF
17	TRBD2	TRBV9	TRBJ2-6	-	TGTGCCAGCAGCGTAGCTACAAGCGGGGCTGGGGCCAACGTCCTGACTTTC	CASSVATSGAGANVLTF
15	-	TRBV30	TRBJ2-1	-	TGTGCCTGGAGTGAAAAGGGGTTGACTTACAATGAGCAGTTCTTC	CAWSEKGLTYNEQFF
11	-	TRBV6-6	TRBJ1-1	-	TGTGCCAGCAACCGGGACACTGAAGCTTTCTTT	CASNRDTEAFF
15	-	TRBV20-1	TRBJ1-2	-	TGCAGTGCTAGAGATTCCAGGGAATCTTTCTATGGCTACACCTTC	CSARDSRESFYGYTF
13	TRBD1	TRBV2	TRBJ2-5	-	TGTGCCAGCTTCCGGACAGGCGGGGAGACCCAGTACTTC	CASFRTGGETQYF
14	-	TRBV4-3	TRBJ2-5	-	TGCGCCAGCAGCCAAGGGGGCAACCAAGAGACCCAGTACTTC	CASSQGGNQETQYF
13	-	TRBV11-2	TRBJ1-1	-	TGTGCCACCGGGTTGTTATCAGGCACTGAAGCTTTCTTT	CATGLLSGTEAFF
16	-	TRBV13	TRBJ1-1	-	TGTGCCAGCAGCTCGCCGAAACGGGACGGGCACACTGAAGCTTTCTTT	CASSSPKRDGHTEAFF
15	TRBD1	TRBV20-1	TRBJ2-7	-	TGCAGTGCATCGTCTCGGACAGGGGGCCCTTACGAGCAGTACTTC	CSASSRTGGPYEQYF
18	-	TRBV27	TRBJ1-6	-	TGTGCCAGCAGTTTAATCCGGGTGACGTCCTATGATAATTCACCCCTCCACTTT	CASSLIRVTSYDNSPLHF
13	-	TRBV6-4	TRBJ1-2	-	TGTGCCAGCAGCCAGGACGGCGACTATGGCTACACCTTC	CASSQDGDYGYTF
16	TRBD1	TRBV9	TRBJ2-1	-	TGTGCCAGCAGCACCCGGACAGGGGGCAGGAACAATGAGCAGTTCTTC	CASSTRTGGRNNEQFF
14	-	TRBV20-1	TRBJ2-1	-	TGCAGTGCGACGACAGAAATCTCCTACAATGAGCAGTTCTTC	CSATTEISYNEQFF
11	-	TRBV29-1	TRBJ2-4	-	TGCAGCGTCCAAGAGGAAAACATTCAGTACTTC	CSVQEENIQYF
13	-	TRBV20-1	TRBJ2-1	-	TGCAGTGCTACTACCGGACAGTACAATGAGCAGTTCTTC	CSATTGQYNEQFF